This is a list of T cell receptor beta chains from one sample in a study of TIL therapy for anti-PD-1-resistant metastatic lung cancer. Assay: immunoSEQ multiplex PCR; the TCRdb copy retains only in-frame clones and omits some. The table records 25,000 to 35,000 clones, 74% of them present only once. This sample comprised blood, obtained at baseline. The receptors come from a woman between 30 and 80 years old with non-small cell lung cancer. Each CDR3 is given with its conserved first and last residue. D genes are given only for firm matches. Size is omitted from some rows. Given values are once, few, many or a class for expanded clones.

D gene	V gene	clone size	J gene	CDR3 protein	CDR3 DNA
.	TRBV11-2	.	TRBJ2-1	CASSLSYGPGYEQFF	TGTGCCAGCAGCTTAAGTTACGGGCCTGGGTATGAGCAGTTCTTC
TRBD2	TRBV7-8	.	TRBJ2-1	CASSPAGPRGFEQFF	TGTGCCAGCAGCCCAGCGGGGCCGCGGGGGTTTGAGCAGTTCTTC
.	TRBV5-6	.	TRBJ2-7	CARDPPGLPGYEQYF	TGTGCCAGAGACCCCCCGGGCCTACCAGGCTACGAGCAGTACTTC
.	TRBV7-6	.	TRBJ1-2	CASSFDRVSEDGYTF	TGTGCCAGCAGCTTCGACCGGGTTAGTGAGGATGGCTACACCTTC
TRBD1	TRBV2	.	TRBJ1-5	CASSGGRGSNQPQHF	TGTGCCAGCAGTGGAGGCAGGGGGAGCAATCAGCCCCAGCATTTT
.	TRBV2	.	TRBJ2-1	CASSETLDEFF	TGTGCCAGCAGTGAAACCCTAGATGAGTTCTTC
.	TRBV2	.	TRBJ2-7	CASSEGTPYEQYF	TGTGCCAGCAGTGAAGGGACACCTTACGAGCAGTACTTC
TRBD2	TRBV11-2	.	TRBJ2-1	CASSNEAGSSYNEQFF	TGTGCCAGCAGCAATGAAGCGGGGAGCTCCTACAATGAGCAGTTCTTC
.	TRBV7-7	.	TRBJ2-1	CASSLLSGIGAEQFF	TGTGCCAGCAGCTTACTCTCAGGGATCGGCGCTGAGCAGTTCTTC
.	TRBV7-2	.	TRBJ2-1	CASSYTDEQFF	TGTGCCAGCAGCTACACGGATGAGCAGTTCTTC
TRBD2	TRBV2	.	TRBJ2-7	CASRGASGRVEQYF	TGTGCCAGCAGGGGGGCTAGCGGGAGGGTTGAGCAGTACTTC
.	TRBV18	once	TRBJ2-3	CASSPWLSGTDTQYF	TGTGCCAGCTCACCATGGCTATCGGGCACAGATACGCAGTATTTT
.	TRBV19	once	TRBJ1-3	CATSSRVRTGNTIYF	TGTGCCACTTCCAGCCGGGTGCGAACTGGAAACACCATATATTTT
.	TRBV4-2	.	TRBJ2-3	CASSQDARSDTQYF	TGTGCCAGCAGCCAAGACGCCAGGTCAGATACGCAGTATTTT
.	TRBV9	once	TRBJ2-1	CASSVDSVYPLQFF	TGTGCCAGCAGCGTAGACAGCGTTTACCCTTTGCAGTTCTTC
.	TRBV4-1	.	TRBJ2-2	CASSQLKGANTGELFF	TGCGCCAGCAGCCAATTAAAGGGGGCGAACACCGGGGAGCTGTTTTTT
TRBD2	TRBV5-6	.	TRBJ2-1	CASSQGLAGGLNEQFF	TGTGCCAGCAGTCAGGGACTAGCGGGAGGATTAAATGAGCAGTTCTTC
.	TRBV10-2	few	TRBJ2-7	CASSDYMVNYEQYF	TGCGCCAGCAGTGACTACATGGTGAACTACGAGCAGTACTTC
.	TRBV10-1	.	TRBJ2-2	CASSSARKNTGELFF	TGCGCCAGCAGTTCGGCCAGGAAGAACACCGGGGAGCTGTTTTTT
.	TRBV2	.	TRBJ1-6	CASSVGTVNNSPLHF	TGTGCCAGCAGTGTAGGGACTGTGAATAATTCACCCCTCCACTTT
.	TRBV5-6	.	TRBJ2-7	CASSLERSSYEQYF	TGTGCCAGCAGCTTGGAACGGAGCTCCTACGAGCAGTACTTC
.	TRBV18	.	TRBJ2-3	CASSPGTDTQYF	TGTGCCAGCTCACCGGGAACAGATACGCAGTATTTT
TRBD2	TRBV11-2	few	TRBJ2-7	CASSSGLAGGREQYF	TGTGCCAGCAGCTCAGGACTAGCGGGAGGGCGCGAGCAGTACTTC
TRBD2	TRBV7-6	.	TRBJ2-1	CASSLQGGRGNEQFF	TGTGCCAGCAGCCTCCAGGGCGGGAGAGGGAATGAGCAGTTCTTC
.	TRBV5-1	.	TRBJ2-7	CASSLAIAYEQYF	TGCGCCAGCAGCTTGGCTATAGCCTACGAGCAGTACTTC
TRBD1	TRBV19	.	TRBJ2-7	CASRGQDSYEQYF	TGTGCCAGCCGAGGACAGGACTCCTACGAGCAGTACTTC
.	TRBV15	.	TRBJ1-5	CASAWEGDQPQHF	TGTGCCTCTGCTTGGGAAGGGGATCAGCCCCAGCATTTT
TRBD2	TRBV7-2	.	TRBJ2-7	CASSSRVSGISYEQYF	TGTGCCAGCAGCTCCCGTGTTAGCGGGATATCCTACGAGCAGTACTTC
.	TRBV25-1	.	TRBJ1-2	CASSAAGANYGYTF	TGTGCCAGCAGTGCGGCCGGTGCTAACTATGGCTACACCTTC
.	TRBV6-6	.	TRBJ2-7	CASSLSGSSYEQYF	TGTGCCAGCAGTTTATCCGGGAGCTCCTACGAGCAGTACTTC
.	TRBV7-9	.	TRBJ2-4	CASSWTGPAKNIQYF	TGTGCCAGCAGCTGGACGGGACCAGCCAAAAACATTCAGTACTTC
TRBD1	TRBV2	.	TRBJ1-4	CARTMTGNIKTTNEKLFF	TGTGCCAGAACCATGACAGGGAACATTAAGACAACTAATGAAAAACTGTTTTTT
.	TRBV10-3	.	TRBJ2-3	CAISGGSGTNTDTQYF	TGTGCCATCAGTGGAGGATCCGGGACAAACACAGATACGCAGTATTTT
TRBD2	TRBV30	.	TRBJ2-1	CAWSGGGRREYNEQFF	TGTGCCTGGAGTGGTGGCGGGAGACGGGAATACAATGAGCAGTTCTTC
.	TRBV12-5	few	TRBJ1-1	CASGTQGIGAFF	TGTGCTAGTGGTACACAGGGCATCGGAGCTTTCTTT
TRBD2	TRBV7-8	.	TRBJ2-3	CASSLEAGGLRDTQYF	TGTGCCAGCAGCTTAGAAGCGGGAGGTTTGAGAGATACGCAGTATTTT
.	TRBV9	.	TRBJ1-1	CASSVAGLNTEAFF	TGTGCCAGCAGCGTAGCAGGGTTGAACACTGAAGCTTTCTTT
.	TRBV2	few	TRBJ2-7	CASNRETYEQYF	TGTGCCAGCAACCGGGAAACCTACGAGCAGTACTTC
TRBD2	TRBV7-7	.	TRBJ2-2	CASSPRTSPVGELFF	TGTGCCAGCAGCCCCCGGACTAGCCCCGTCGGGGAGCTGTTTTTT
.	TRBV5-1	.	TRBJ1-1	CASSLASANTEAFF	TGCGCCAGCAGCTTGGCCTCCGCGAACACTGAAGCTTTCTTT
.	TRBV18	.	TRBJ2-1	CASSPRKSPGNEQFF	TGTGCCAGCTCACCACGGAAGTCCCCTGGCAATGAGCAGTTCTTC
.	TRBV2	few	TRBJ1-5	CAWGGEDNQPQHF	TGTGCCTGGGGCGGGGAGGACAATCAGCCCCAGCATTTT
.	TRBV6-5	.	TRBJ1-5	CASVSTASNQPQHF	TGTGCCAGCGTTTCGACAGCTAGCAATCAGCCCCAGCATTTT
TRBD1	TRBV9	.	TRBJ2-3	CASSLTRTGITDTQYF	TGTGCCAGCAGCCTTACCCGGACAGGAATCACAGATACGCAGTATTTT
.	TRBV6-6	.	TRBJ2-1	CASSQGKIYNEQFF	TGTGCCAGCAGTCAGGGGAAGATATACAATGAGCAGTTCTTC
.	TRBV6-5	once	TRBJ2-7	CATGTDRYEQYF	TGTGCCACCGGGACGGACCGATACGAGCAGTACTTC
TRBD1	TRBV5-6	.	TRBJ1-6	CASSFNRGNSPLHF	TGTGCCAGCAGCTTTAACAGGGGCAATTCACCCCTCCACTTT
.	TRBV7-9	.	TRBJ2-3	CASSPNSLSTDTQYF	TGTGCCAGCAGCCCAAATTCCCTCAGCACAGATACGCAGTATTTT
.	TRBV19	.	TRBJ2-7	CASSIARSYEQYF	TGTGCCAGTAGTATAGCCCGCTCCTACGAGCAGTACTTC
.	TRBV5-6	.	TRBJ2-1	CASSSRPARHNEQFF	TGTGCCAGCAGCTCCCGCCCGGCCAGGCACAATGAGCAGTTCTTC
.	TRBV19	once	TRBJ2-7	CASSIPAGGAYEQYF	TGTGCCAGTAGTATACCAGCGGGTGGGGCCTACGAGCAGTACTTC
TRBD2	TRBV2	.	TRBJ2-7	CASSGGGINEQYF	TGTGCCAGCAGTGGCGGGGGTATCAACGAGCAGTACTTC
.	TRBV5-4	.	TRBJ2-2	CASRLDSTTGELFF	TGTGCCAGCAGACTGGACAGTACAACCGGGGAGCTGTTTTTT
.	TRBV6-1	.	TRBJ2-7	CASSENPALGEQYF	TGTGCCAGCAGTGAAAACCCTGCGCTAGGCGAGCAGTACTTC
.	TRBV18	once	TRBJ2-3	CASSPYNRVIPDTQYF	TGTGCCAGCTCACCATATAACAGGGTAATCCCAGATACGCAGTATTTT